These T cell receptor beta chains were read from a single sample in a study of blood T cell repertoires in COVID-19. TCRdb's table, derived via immunoSEQ multiplex PCR, lists solely in-frame clones and lacks some. The profile covers 150,000 or so clones, with roughly 80% appearing a single time and roughly 9% taken by the ten largest. The sequenced sample consisted of peripheral blood. Receptors originate from a woman in her sixties or seventies with acute or convalescent COVID-19. Each CDR3 is given with its conserved first and last residue.

cdr3_aa: CASKLRQGLNQPQHF
v_call: TRBV6-5
cdr3_length: 15

cdr3_aa: CASSKDPDSWDTIYF
v_call: TRBV9
cdr3_length: 15

cdr3_aa: CASSLLGQPNEKLFF
v_call: TRBV5-1
cdr3_length: 15

cdr3_aa: CASSPSPGQGNTGELFF
v_call: TRBV2
cdr3_length: 17

cdr3_aa: CASGRGADTGELFF
v_call: TRBV28
cdr3_length: 14

cdr3_aa: CASSEGEALLGQPQHF
v_call: TRBV2
cdr3_length: 16

cdr3_aa: CAISDGQGRDTQYF
v_call: TRBV10-3
cdr3_length: 14

cdr3_aa: CASRDTGSRNTEAFF
v_call: TRBV6-5
cdr3_length: 15

cdr3_aa: CASRVTGGSGYEQYF
v_call: TRBV27
cdr3_length: 15

cdr3_aa: CASSYQTGVLNTEAFF
v_call: TRBV6-6
cdr3_length: 16

cdr3_aa: CASSKRLILNTEAFF
v_call: TRBV19
cdr3_length: 15

cdr3_aa: CASPPGGGGGPFWTDTQYF
v_call: TRBV28
cdr3_length: 19

cdr3_aa: CASSLTRNRGFLYTF
v_call: TRBV5-6
cdr3_length: 15

cdr3_aa: CAWSRRQTLSGANVLTF
v_call: TRBV30
cdr3_length: 17

cdr3_aa: CASSGGQGKTEAFF
v_call: TRBV2
cdr3_length: 14

cdr3_aa: CASSQQTGGSLNEQFF
v_call: TRBV3-1/TRBV3-2
cdr3_length: 16

cdr3_aa: CASSSSRDRATPLHF
v_call: TRBV6-5
cdr3_length: 15

cdr3_aa: CATSRDPGQWNEKLFF
v_call: TRBV15
cdr3_length: 16

cdr3_aa: CSARLAGYLQETQYF
v_call: TRBV29-1
cdr3_length: 15

cdr3_aa: CASRRGSLSYEQYF
v_call: TRBV6-5
cdr3_length: 14

cdr3_aa: CASSEDRINSPLHF
v_call: TRBV6-1
cdr3_length: 14

cdr3_aa: CASSPATGPNSPLHF
v_call: TRBV6-5
cdr3_length: 15

cdr3_aa: CASSLVRGVGEKLFF
v_call: TRBV7-2
cdr3_length: 15

cdr3_aa: CATSSRRGELAKNIQYF
v_call: TRBV15
cdr3_length: 17

cdr3_aa: CATSRDAGGNEQFF
v_call: TRBV15
cdr3_length: 14

cdr3_aa: CASVRTTKDRGKETQYF
v_call: TRBV12-5
cdr3_length: 17

cdr3_aa: CASSQPGQGGPNYEQYF
v_call: TRBV7-9
cdr3_length: 17

cdr3_aa: CASKQNNNSPLHF
v_call: TRBV19
cdr3_length: 13

cdr3_aa: CASSLGSNTEAFF
v_call: TRBV19
cdr3_length: 13

cdr3_aa: CAISESGAGGLQETQYF
v_call: TRBV10-3
cdr3_length: 17

cdr3_aa: CASSSLPFSDTEAFF
v_call: TRBV27
cdr3_length: 15

cdr3_aa: CASSLEGDSTDTQYF
v_call: TRBV7-9
cdr3_length: 15

cdr3_aa: CASSESRETQYF
v_call: TRBV10-2
cdr3_length: 12

cdr3_aa: CASSMWGQLYGYTF
v_call: TRBV19
cdr3_length: 14

cdr3_aa: CASSESLDRTEDNEQFF
v_call: TRBV2
cdr3_length: 17

cdr3_aa: CASTQAVNTGELFF
v_call: TRBV7-7
cdr3_length: 14

cdr3_aa: CASSVGAGVAPEAFF
v_call: TRBV5-6
cdr3_length: 15

cdr3_aa: CSTYPGGEQFF
v_call: TRBV20-1
cdr3_length: 11

cdr3_aa: CASSMGRNTEAFF
v_call: TRBV19
cdr3_length: 13

cdr3_aa: CASSPRPGPTTDTQYF
v_call: TRBV7-9
cdr3_length: 16